The 7 T cell receptor beta chains reported below all come from one sample, sequenced in a study of PD-1 blockade in classical Hodgkin lymphoma. Stated time point: cycle 4 day 1 (C4D1), after 6 weeks of nivolumab. The patients all showed relapse after autologous stem cell transplantation, while their brentuximab vedotin exposure varied. The method was immunoSEQ multiplex PCR; TCRdb's version includes in-frame clones alone and lacks a portion of them. The sample yields about 33,000 clones, about 72% seen once. Material: peripheral blood mononuclear cells (PBMCs), obtained before the fourth cycle of nivolumab. The source is a human donor with classical Hodgkin lymphoma.

This chain uses TRBV4-1 with TRBJ2-7; the match to TRBD1 covers 8 bases. Germline CDR1 is MGHRA and CDR2 is YSYEKL. Losses at the gene ends were 1 base for V and 2 bases for J; bases not matched to a gene: 10. The CDR3 length is 17 residues. CDR3 loop: CASSQASLGQGAYEQYF. CDR3 bases: TGCGCCAGCAGCCAAGCCTCGCTAGGACAGGGAGCCTACGAGCAGTACTTC.

The table lists this clone with a count of one. This rearrangement joins TRBV18 to TRBJ2-7; 8 bases line up with TRBD1. The CDR3 is made up of 15 amino acids. Trimming removed 6 bases from V and 0 bases from J; junction bases left unmatched: 7. Germline values: CDR1 KGHSH, CDR2 LQKENI. In DNA form, the CDR3 reads TGTGCCAGCTCGCGGTACAGGGGGACCTCCTACGAGCAGTACTTC. This gives the protein CASSRYRGTSYEQYF.

This clone was detected a few times. This CDR3 is CAWTSGNTIYF. CDR3 bases: TGTGCCTGGACCAGCGGAAACACCATATATTTT. The chain has TRBV30 and TRBJ1-3, with D unresolved. The V end was cut by 4 bases, the J end by 4 bases, with 5 bases between. Per the germline V gene, CDR1 is GTSNPN and CDR2 is SVGIG (reference sequence). This CDR3 region has 11 residues.

The CDR3 bases are TGTGCCAGCAGATCAGTCCCCCTGCTTCGTACCGAGCAGTACTTC. Amino acid sequence: CASRSVPLLRTEQYF. The chain has TRBV27 and TRBJ2-5, with no clear D. Near its end, the DNA agrees better with TRBJ2-7, so the J call may be wrong. The CDR3 consists of 15 residues. Germline V CDR1 and CDR2: MNHEY, SMNVEV (reference sequence).

This clone was detected only a few times. The V and J genes are TRBV13 and TRBJ2-1; perhaps TRBD1 as D (5 bases). Trimming removed 1 base from V and 4 bases from J, with 11 bases in between. The germline V gene has CDR1 PRHDT and CDR2 FYEKMQ (reference sequence). The CDR3 consists of 15 residues. DNA for the CDR3: TGTGCCAGCAGCTTAGTTGTGGGGCCTTACAATGAGCAGTTCTTC. Its protein is CASSLVVGPYNEQFF.

This clone was counted a single time. The V gene is TRBV6-1, the J gene TRBJ1-3; 10 bases are a match to TRBD1. The CDR3 totals 17 residues. V shed 2 bases and J 2 bases; nucleotides not matched to a gene: 6. CDR1 is MNHNS and CDR2 is SASEGT in the germline V gene. The CDR3, as DNA: TGTGCCAGCAGTGAAAGACAGGGGGCTGTTGCTGGAAACACCATATATTTT. Encoded protein: CASSERQGAVAGNTIYF.

This rearrangement joins TRBV25-1 to TRBJ1-2; 8 bases are shared with TRBD1. The CDR3 runs 16 residues. In germline, CDR1 is MGHDK, CDR2 SYGVNS. V lost 1 base, J lost 2 bases, and 6 bases stayed unmatched. CDR3 sequence reads: CASSEFLGDRNYGYTF. The DNA for the CDR3 is TGTGCCAGCAGTGAATTTTTAGGGGACAGGAACTATGGCTACACCTTC.